This TCR beta chain was observed in a study of post-analysis software for immune sequencing data (dated by TCRdb to 2014 to 2015). Some background on the complete study: Relapsing-remitting, secondary progressive and progressive-relapsing multiple sclerosis were recorded as disease courses, and subtype annotation was lacking for some patients. A subset of samples was prepared in parallel using single-end sample barcoding, then pooled and co-amplified after Illumina adapter ligation. The multiple sclerosis patient repertoires were compared with 11 previously published healthy control repertoires from donors aged 6 to 25 years. General findings and caveats noted by the study authors: Normalized Chao1 diversity was significantly lower in multiple sclerosis patients than controls, suggesting substantial peripheral T-cell clonal expansion. Significantly higher frequencies in patients than in controls were found for about 5 TRBV segments, including TRBV5-6, TRBV5-1 and TRBV20-1. The control group was slightly older than the multiple sclerosis patient group. When samples were clustered directly using the F measure, samples prepared in the same batch co-clustered strongly, which prompted a batch-effect correction.

TCR beta repertoires were profiled from peripheral blood of approximately 13 young patients with multiple sclerosis to demonstrate the VDJtools post-analysis software. The multiple sclerosis patients were children and adolescents between roughly 6 and 16 years of age. The library was obtained by PCR. For sequencing, an Illumina HiSeq 2500 was employed. Unique molecular identifiers were incorporated into TCR beta cDNA libraries to reduce PCR and sequencing biases. Per 1 to 10 million input T cells, 500,000 or so cDNA molecules were obtained, such that each molecule approximated one T cell. The patient libraries were prepared and sequenced with the same protocol used for the earlier healthy control dataset. Within a given batch, samples were prepared together, multiplexed and sequenced on the same HiSeq lane. On the authors' methods: Raw barcoded reads were processed with MIGEC, and single-read molecular identifier groups were discarded before consensus assembly and CDR3 extraction. VDJtools was used for post-analysis of the clonotype tables, and diversity was normalized by down-sampling every dataset to the size of the smallest sample. In repertoire overlap clustering, CDR3 amino acid sequences, but not nucleotide sequences, were matched to correct batch-related cross-sample contamination. Starting from the raw public reads, TCRdb applied fastp trimming at Q25, assembled clones with MiXCR and retained in-frame beta chains. Rows are unified per CDR3 protein, each entry keeping the most common DNA and genes. None of the V and J calls come from the authors' own analysis; TCRdb made them. This sample is represented by about 540,000 distinct CDR3 sequences; roughly 34% of them were singletons. The top ten clones comprise approximately 5.4% of the sample.

Worth noting for this clonotype: Its specific antigen is unknown. No clone much larger than this one lies a single base away; base qualities are absent.

CDR1 DFQATT and CDR2 SNEGSKA are derived from the germline V gene (reference sequence). V lost 5 bases and J lost 4 bases, and the count of bases not matched to a germline gene is 3. The CDR3 goes from the cysteine to the phenylalanine over 14 residues. Of all the DNA, just the CDR3 is kept, 42 bases in frame from base 1. Input material: blood. The sequence links TRBV20-1 to TRBJ2-3, with TRBD2 matching 13 junction bases. This TCR was sampled from a girl aged 2 to 17 with multiple sclerosis. The CDR3 region reads CSAGGLAGADTQYF. The nucleotide sequence reads as follows: TGCAGTGCTGGAGGACTAGCGGGAGCAGATACGCAGTATTTT.